This T cell receptor (beta chain) was sequenced in a study of blood T cell repertoires in COVID-19 (dated by TCRdb to 2020 to 2022). At the level of the whole study: Collaborator samples came from the United States, Italy and Spain and covered acute and convalescent phases of COVID-19. Where available, HLA class I and class II types were obtained from metadata supplied by the sample provider rather than from assay-based typing. The prospective study material was composed of cDNA or gDNA derived from T cells, B-cell-depleted T cells, or PBMCs. The dataset comprised deeply sampled blood TCRbeta repertoires from subjects exposed to, actively infected with, or recovered from COVID-19. The samples were drawn from the first 160 participants of the ongoing ImmuneRACE study and from 950 to 1,500 subjects provided by 6 global collaborators. The sample metadata nearly always contained a de-identified subject ID, COVID-19 status, age in years and sex. The repertoires were released in a freely available public database intended as a resource for research on the immune response to SARS-CoV-2. Results and caveats for the whole study, not just this receptor: Clinical and demographic metadata were provided uncurated, with the amount varying by source and participant.

This clone has only one observation. No cognate antigen has been identified for it. No base quality values were provided; no much bigger clone lies one nucleotide off. The CDR3 runs 16 residues from the cysteine to the phenylalanine. Of all the DNA, just the CDR3 is kept, 48 bases in frame from base 1. CDR1 and CDR2, looked up from the germline V gene, are MNHEY and SVGAGI. V loses 3 bases, J loses 4 bases, and the germline ends lie 15 bases apart. Whole blood was collected in K2EDTA tubes by collaborating institutions according to the institutions' own protocols. For TCRbeta analysis, collaborators shipped samples as frozen whole blood, isolated PBMCs, or DNA extracted from either of those sample types. TCRbeta CDR3 regions were amplified from genomic DNA by means of the immunoSEQ Assay, a bias-controlled multiplex PCR. In the original analysis: Within the assay, amplification of reference gene primers was used to estimate how many nucleated cells each sample contained. To quantify the absolute abundance of each unique TCRbeta CDR3 rearrangement, sequence reads were collapsed and filtered. For each sample, productive Simpson clonality was calculated by taking the square root of Simpson's diversity index across productive rearrangements. Sourced from immuneACCESS, this table was stored by TCRdb with only in-frame sequences that have V and J called. A share of the clones is absent; for the studies checked, an unresolved V gene accounts for under half, and the remainder has no known explanation. From that table come the V and J calls and clone size; the DNA was used to work out D and trimming. The sample includes approximately 150,000 clones, with 87% observed a single time. Less than 6.5% of the sample goes to the ten largest clones.

The receptor was isolated from a human donor in a cohort sampled during active COVID-19. The rearrangement combines TRBV6-5 with TRBJ2-2, with TRBD2 as a weak D call on 6 bases. Specimen: peripheral blood. Read as DNA, the sequence is TGTGCCAGCAGTTATCGCGGGGTACAGACCACCGGGGAGCTGTTTTTT. Its protein is CASSYRGVQTTGELFF.